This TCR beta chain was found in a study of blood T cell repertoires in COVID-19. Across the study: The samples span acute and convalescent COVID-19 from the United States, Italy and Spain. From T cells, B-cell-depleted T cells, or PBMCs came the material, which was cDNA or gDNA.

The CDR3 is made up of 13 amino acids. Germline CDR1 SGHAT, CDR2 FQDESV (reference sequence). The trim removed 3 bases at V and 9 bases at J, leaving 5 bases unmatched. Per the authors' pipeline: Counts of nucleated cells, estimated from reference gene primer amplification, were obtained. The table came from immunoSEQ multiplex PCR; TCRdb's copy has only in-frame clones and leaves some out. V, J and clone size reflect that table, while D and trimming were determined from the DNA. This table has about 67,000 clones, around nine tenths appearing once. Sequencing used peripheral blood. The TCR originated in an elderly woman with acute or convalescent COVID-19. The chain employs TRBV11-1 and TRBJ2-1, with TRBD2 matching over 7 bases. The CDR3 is CASSFWGGSEQFF. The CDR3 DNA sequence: TGTGCCAGCAGCTTTTGGGGGGGAAGTGAGCAGTTCTTC.